This T cell receptor (beta chain) emerged from a study of blood T cell repertoires in COVID-19. At the level of the study: PBMCs, B-cell-depleted T cells, or T cells provided the cDNA or gDNA that made up the material.

In this sample, this clone turned up a few times. The CDR3 consists of 14 residues. The V gene lost 6 bases and the J gene lost 0 bases, with 12 bases spanning the gap. The germline CDR1 and CDR2 sequences are LGHNA and YSLEER. Authors' analysis steps: Estimated nucleated cell counts came from reference gene primer amplification. Assay used: immunoSEQ multiplex PCR; TCRdb lists only in-frame clones, some missing. Clone size and the V and J calls come from that table; the DNA yielded D and trimming. Here the sample spans 95,000 to 120,000 clones, more than 70% being singletons. The TCR originated in a woman aged 70 to 79 who had recovered from COVID-19. The sequencing input was peripheral blood. The chain is built from TRBV4-3 and TRBJ2-7, with D uncertain. CDR3 sequence (DNA): TGCGCCAGCAGTACCGCGGCCACCTCCTACGAGCAGTACTTC. As protein: CASSTAATSYEQYF.